This T cell receptor (beta chain) is from a study of T cells after yellow fever vaccination (dated by TCRdb to about 2019). As for the study more broadly: Libraries from fractions with low cell numbers were prepared with the SMART-Seq v4 Ultra Low Input RNA kit. Bulk TCR alpha and beta repertoires were sequenced longitudinally to track T-cell clones before and after primary and booster YFV17D yellow fever vaccination. Two healthy male donors made up the cohort, one aged 18 to 30 years and the other aged 30 to 40 years. Bulk PBMC replicates and cell subsets were isolated from blood drawn at multiple timepoints before and after both primary and secondary immunization. Overall study outcomes, separate from this receptor: Compared with the primary T-cell response, the secondary T-cell response was weaker but faster, peaking on day 5 rather than day 15. Most clones expanded after primary vaccination (roughly 96% of CD4 and 88% of CD8) were re-detected after the booster, suggesting that broad memory maintenance occurred. A small fraction of clonotypes appeared in both the CD4 and CD8 compartments, likely as a result of convergent recombination. Because only a couple of donors were included in the study, the extent to which the findings can be generalized is limited. Because abundant contaminating clonotypes from the bulk population could be contained in FACS-sorted repertoires, computational filtering was required.

This clonotype was seen repeatedly, ten times or more. This receptor's antigen is unknown. The record has no base qualities; no much larger clone is one base away. The instrument was an Illumina NovaSeq 6000. TCR cDNA was synthesized by 5'RACE template switching, which introduced a universal primer site and unique molecular identifiers. cDNA synthesis was primed from both the TCR alpha and TCR beta constant segments. Two PCR steps were used to amplify libraries, with sample barcodes and sequencing adapters being added in the second step. Sequencing of the libraries was done on either Illumina HiSeq 2500 (2x100 bp) or NovaSeq (2x150 bp). Concerning the study's data processing: Demultiplexing of reads and collapsing into UMI consensus sequences were performed with MIGEC, and V(D)J alignment was carried out with MiXCR. Vaccine-responding clonotypes were identified with edgeR using replicate PBMC samples, with FDR below 0.01 and a log2 fold change above 5 up to day 15 being required. CD4 or CD8 identity was assigned to each bulk clonotype according to whether the clonotype was present at higher abundance in the sequenced CD4 repertoire or the sequenced CD8 repertoire. Through fastp at Q25 and MiXCR, TCRdb rebuilt clones from the public reads, retaining in-frame beta chains. Each entry is one CDR3 protein sequence, shown with its most common DNA and genes. The V and J calls come from TCRdb's annotation, not from the publication. The sample records roughly 190,000 distinct CDR3 sequences, about 10% of which are singletons. The ten biggest clones cover 36% of the sample.

The CDR3, cysteine through phenylalanine, is 13 amino acids long. CDR3 DNA is the only sequence kept; it has 39 bases, read in frame from the first base. V and J lose 4 bases and 6 bases, and a span of 10 bases separates them. CDR1 SGHKS and CDR2 YYEKEE were looked up in the germline V gene (reference sequence). The meaning of the sample's treatment or condition label: live attenuated yellow fever vaccine strain. A standard Ficoll-Paque protocol was used to isolate PBMCs from peripheral blood. CD4 and CD8 T-cell fractions were isolated with Dynabeads CD4 and CD8 positive selection kits. RNA was extracted with TriZol from bulk PBMCs, CD4 and CD8 fractions, and dextramer-positive and dextramer-negative fractions.

The V and J genes are TRBV5-5 and TRBJ2-2; matching of 6 bases hints at TRBD2 as the D gene. The origin of this receptor is a man younger than 35 who received the YFV17D yellow fever vaccine. This material consisted of CD8+ T cells sorted from PBMCs, taken 15 days after the yellow fever booster vaccination. The nucleotides read TGTGCCAGCAGCAGGGGACTTGCCGGGGAGCTGTTTTTT. This is translated as CASSRGLAGELFF.